The T cell receptor (beta chain) under discussion was sequenced for a study of response to subunit inactivated influenza vaccine. The study's findings and limits: Authors suggested few new T cells are recruited by each seasonal influenza vaccination.

This CDR3 spans 15 amino acids. Germline V lookup: CDR1 SGHRS, CDR2 YFSETQ. Trimming shortened V by 4 bases and J by 4 bases, and 15 bases separated the two germline ends. TCRdb reprocessed the RT-PCR reads with MiXCR, giving one entry per CDR3 protein. The sample lists 800,000 to 1,000,000 distinct CDR3 sequences; about 20% were seen once. Notes on this clonotype: Its antigen is undetermined.

The TCR was taken from a man aged 45-65 years who received an inactivated influenza vaccine. The chain uses TRBV5-1 and TRBJ2-1, with D possibly called TRBD1 or TRBD2 (6 bases each). The sequencing used PBMCs from blood, collected roughly 5 days after vaccination. CDR3 in amino acids: CASSPDGGLYNEQFF. The DNA of the CDR3 is TGCGCCAGCAGCCCCGATGGGGGGCTGTACAATGAGCAGTTCTTC.